This T cell receptor (beta chain) emerged from a study of cytomegalovirus exposure and HLA in healthy donors. Per germline, CDR1 SGHKS and CDR2 YYEKEE (reference sequence). The CDR3 has 16 residues. Trimming stripped 3 bases from V and 1 base from J, with 17 bases between. Findings and limits, study-wide: Later, an analysis showed that TCR beta chains associated with HLA were more clonally expanded than others that were equally common. As was reported, the classifier diagnosed cytomegalovirus status with high specificity and sensitivity.

Concerning this clone itself: Its antigen is not known.

The PCR made use of 60 Vbeta and 13 Jbeta primers. The protocol was immunoSEQ multiplex PCR, while the TCRdb copy is restricted to in-frame clones and leaves out a portion. Its clone listing holds 130,000 or so clones. Sequenced sample: PBMCs. The chain recombines TRBV5-5 with TRBJ2-7; D might be TRBD2 (7 bases). The source of this sequence is a young man in good health and CMV-seronegative. Here the CDR3 reads CASSWGGRGLSYEQYF. CDR3 sequence (DNA): TGTGCCAGCAGCTGGGGGGGGCGCGGTCTTTCCTACGAGCAGTACTTC. Looking up the rest from reference TRBV5-5 and TRBJ2-7 gives the full variable domain: DAGVTQSPTHLIKTRGQQVTLRCSPISGHKSVSWYQQVLGQGPQFIFQYYEKEERGRGNFPDRFSARQFPNYSSELNVNALLLGDSALYLCASSWGGRGLSYEQYFGPGTRLTVT.